In its sample, the clone carrying this T cell receptor beta chain was seen many times. These data originate in a study of T cells in Graves' hyperthyroidism and ophthalmopathy. Researchers amplified the TCR beta CDR3 regions from RNA transcripts. First-round RT-PCR targeting the TCR CDR3 was performed with the HTBI primer set. TCRdb reprocessed the multiplex PCR reads via MiXCR and lists one record per CDR3 protein. This table holds 350,000 or so distinct CDR3 sequences, around a sixth found once. The CDR3 consists of 13 residues. The germline V gene encodes CDR1 SNHLY and CDR2 FYNNEI. With 5 bases removed from V and 0 bases from J, the gap between germline ends came to 7 bases. Uncontrolled infection, other autoimmune disease, pregnancy or lactation led to exclusion. About 10 ml of fresh peripheral blood supplied the PBMCs.

The chain carries TRBV2 and TRBJ2-5, with D possibly TRBD1 on 6 matching bases. This receptor was obtained from a woman in her forties or fifties with Graves' hyperthyroidism. The sample consisted of blood. CDR3 region: CASSRDNQETQYF. CDR3 DNA sequence: TGTGCCAGCAGTCGGGACAACCAAGAGACCCAGTACTTC. The variable domain in full, with the rest retrieved from reference TRBV2 and TRBJ2-5, is EPEVTQTPSHQVTQMGQEVILRCVPISNHLYFYWYRQILGQKVEFLVSFYNNEISEKSEIFDDQFSVERPDGSNFTLKIRSTKLEDSAMYFCASSRDNQETQYFGPGTRLLVL.